These 31 T cell receptor beta chains were sequenced from one sample in a study of blood T cell repertoires in COVID-19. This table comes from immunoSEQ multiplex PCR, and its TCRdb copy is limited to in-frame clones, with some not included. Of 25,000 to 35,000 clones listed, more than 80% are singletons. The specimen was peripheral blood. All receptors come from a human donor in a cohort sampled during active COVID-19.

J is TRBJ2-7 and V is TRBV6-5, with TRBD2 as a possible D gene (6 bases). V lost 2 bases and J 0 bases, leaving 11 bases between the germline ends. CDR1 is MNHEY, CDR2 SVGAGI, per germline. CDR3 size: 15 residues. The CDR3 region is CASSYRRDRSYEQYF. CDR3 coding DNA: TGTGCCAGCAGTTACAGGCGGGACCGCTCCTACGAGCAGTACTTC.

The J gene is TRBJ1-1, the V gene TRBV7-9; weak D call: TRBD1 (6 bases). Germline CDR1 SEHNR, CDR2 FQNEAQ (reference sequence). V lost 1 base, J lost 5 bases, and 11 bases lay in between. This CDR3 is built from 14 residues. CDR3 amino acids: CASSLGGGGTEAFF. CDR3 sequence (DNA): TGTGCCAGCAGCTTAGGGGGAGGGGGAACTGAAGCTTTCTTT. The variable domain in full, with the rest retrieved from reference TRBV7-9 and TRBJ1-1, is DTGVSQNPRHKITKRGQNVTFRCDPISEHNRLYWYRQTLGQGPEFLTYFQNEAQLEKSRLLSDRFSAERPKGSFSTLEIQRTEQGDSAMYLCASSLGGGGTEAFFGQGTRLTVV.

A few counts support this clone. CDR3 amino acids: CASSSSGRRNIQYF. In nucleotides, the CDR3 is TGTGCCAGCAGTTCCAGCGGGAGGAGAAACATTCAGTACTTC. The rearrangement links TRBV6-5 to TRBJ2-4; TRBD2 matches 9 bases. The CDR3 covers 14 residues. V dropped 4 bases and J dropped 6; count of bases not matched to a gene: 4. CDR1 MNHEY and CDR2 SVGAGI come from the germline V gene.

The V and J genes are TRBV7-9 and TRBJ1-1, with a possible D match to TRBD1 (6 bases). The V and J ends lost 1 base and 4 bases respectively, with 13 bases between them. The CDR3 spans 15 residues. Germline-derived CDR1 and CDR2 are SEHNR and FQNEAQ (reference sequence). CDR3: CASSLGVDRTTEAFF. CDR3 bases: TGTGCCAGCAGCTTAGGGGTAGACAGGACCACTGAAGCTTTCTTT.

The chain joins TRBV28 to TRBJ1-5; D is ambiguous. Germline values: CDR1 MDHEN, CDR2 SYDVKM. The CDR3 contains 13 residues. Trimming stripped 5 bases from V and 2 bases from J, with 7 bases between. The CDR3 reads CASSPSGNQPQHF. The CDR3 coding sequence is TGTGCCAGCAGTCCCAGTGGCAATCAGCCCCAGCATTTT. Complete variable domain (other parts from reference TRBV28 and TRBJ1-5): DVKVTQSSRYLVKRTGEKVFLECVQDMDHENMFWYRQDPGLGLRLIYFSYDVKMKEKGDIPEGYSVSREKKERFSLILESASTNQTSMYLCASSPSGNQPQHFGDGTRLSIL.

Only a few counts were recorded for this clone. V usage is TRBV7-6 and J usage is TRBJ1-1; unclear D gene. The length of the CDR3 is 15 residues. CDR1 and CDR2 (germline): SGHVS, FNYEAQ. V lost 1 base to trimming and J lost 2 bases, with 11 bases between them. In DNA, the CDR3 is TGTGCCAGCAGCTTAGGGGAGTACAGCAACACTGAAGCTTTCTTT. Residues: CASSLGEYSNTEAFF.

V is TRBV2 and J is TRBJ1-3; 8 nucleotides agree with TRBD1. Trimming at V came to 7 bases and at J to 4 bases, leaving 15 bases not matched to a gene. Germline V lookup: CDR1 SNHLY, CDR2 FYNNEI. CDR3 length: 17 amino acids. CDR3 residues: CASTQDRAKLRGNTIYF. The DNA for the CDR3 is TGTGCCAGCACCCAGGACAGGGCGAAGCTTAGAGGAAACACCATATATTTT.

The chain has TRBV27 and TRBJ2-3; no definite D call. Trimming stripped 7 bases from V and 0 bases from J, with 8 bases between. This CDR3 contains 13 residues. Germline lookup yields CDR1 MNHEY and CDR2 SMNVEV (reference sequence). The CDR3, as DNA: TGTGCCAGCAAATCGGTGAGCACAGATACGCAGTATTTT. It specifies CASKSVSTDTQYF.

This chain uses TRBV2 with TRBJ2-7; TRBD1 might be the D (7 bases). Germline V gene lookup returns CDR1 SNHLY and CDR2 FYNNEI. This CDR3 region has 14 residues. Trimming left V 7 bases short and J 9 bases short, with 22 bases between. CDR3 sequence (DNA): TGTGCCAGCACTCAGGAGGGGGTAGGGGGCAGGCAGTACTTC. Translated: CASTQEGVGGRQYF.

The J gene is TRBJ1-1, the V gene TRBV19, with D possibly being TRBD1 (5 bases). This CDR3 is 20 amino acids long. Germline V gene lookup returns CDR1 LNHDA and CDR2 SQIVND (reference sequence). The V gene lost 5 bases and the J gene lost 4 bases, with 32 bases spanning the gap. The CDR3 DNA is TGTGCCAGTAGTGATAGGAGCCCCCGGGACTATCCCGGCGGGATCACTGAAGCTTTCTTT. Residues: CASSDRSPRDYPGGITEAFF.

The rearrangement links TRBV30 to TRBJ1-2, with a possible D match to TRBD1 (5 bases). Germline V gene lookup returns CDR1 GTSNPN and CDR2 SVGIG (reference sequence). The length of the CDR3 is 12 residues. Trimming stripped 3 bases from V and 3 bases from J, with 8 bases between. CDR3 amino acids: CAWSAGDYGYTF. In DNA, the CDR3 is TGTGCCTGGAGCGCGGGGGACTATGGCTACACCTTC.

This chain links TRBV4-1 with TRBJ2-7; TRBD1 might be the D (7 bases). The V gene lost 5 bases and the J gene lost 2 bases, with 16 bases spanning the gap. The CDR3 runs to 15 residues. Per germline, CDR1 MGHRA and CDR2 YSYEKL. CDR3 region: CASSFGQEGTYEQYF. CDR3 DNA: TGCGCCAGCAGCTTCGGACAGGAGGGAACCTACGAGCAGTACTTC.

The rearrangement joins TRBV7-8 to TRBJ2-1; a weak D match, TRBD2 (5 bases). Germline V gene lookup returns CDR1 SGHVS and CDR2 FQNEAQ. The CDR3 is 15 residues long. Trimming removed 1 base at V and 0 bases at J, with 7 bases between. The CDR3 region has the DNA TGTGCCAGCAGCTTAGTAGCGAACTCCTACAATGAGCAGTTCTTC. Its protein is CASSLVANSYNEQFF.

The chain is built from TRBV5-6 and TRBJ2-7, with D tentatively TRBD2 (5 bases). V gave up 4 bases and J gave up 6 bases, with 14 bases separating them. This CDR3 has 13 residues. CDR1 and CDR2 (germline): SGHDT, YYEEEE. CDR3 sequence: CASSPPVGVEQYF. The CDR3 nucleotides are TGTGCCAGCAGCCCCCCCGTCGGGGTCGAGCAGTACTTC.

The J gene is TRBJ2-1, the V gene TRBV6-4, with TRBD2 identical over 7 bases. This CDR3 is 14 amino acids long. After removal of 2 bases from V and 5 bases from J, the junction contained 3 bases not matched to a gene. The germline V gene encodes CDR1 MRHNA and CDR2 SNTAGT. The CDR3 spells CASSDASGNNEQFF. DNA for the CDR3: TGTGCCAGCAGTGACGCTAGCGGCAACAATGAGCAGTTCTTC.

The chain has TRBV7-8 and TRBJ2-5, with 8 bases identical to TRBD1. Germline V gene lookup returns CDR1 SGHVS and CDR2 FQNEAQ. There are 14 residues in the CDR3. Unmatched junction bases numbered 4, after V lost 6 bases and J lost 1 base. The CDR3: CASRRGTGQETQYF. CDR3 sequence (DNA): TGTGCCAGCAGGAGAGGGACAGGCCAAGAGACCCAGTACTTC.

The chain recombines TRBV29-1 with TRBJ1-2; tentatively, D is TRBD1 (6 bases). V gave up 3 bases and J gave up 2 bases, with 7 bases separating them. The germline CDR1 and CDR2 sequences are SQVTM and ANQGSEA. The length of the CDR3 is 12 residues. The CDR3 loop reads CSVERGNYGYTF. DNA of the CDR3: TGCAGCGTTGAGAGGGGGAACTATGGCTACACCTTC.

The chain recombines TRBV5-1 with TRBJ2-1; TRBD2 agrees at 10 bases. This CDR3 is built from 15 residues. V shed 0 bases and J 5 bases; nucleotides not matched to a gene: 2. The V gene's germline CDR1 is SGHRS and CDR2 YFSETQ. CDR3 coding DNA: TGCGCCAGCAGCTTGGGGGGACTAGCGAACAATGAGCAGTTCTTC. As protein: CASSLGGLANNEQFF.

V usage is TRBV18 and J usage is TRBJ1-1; D remains ambiguous. CDR1 KGHSH and CDR2 LQKENI come from the germline V gene. The V gene lost 0 bases and the J gene lost 2 bases, with 4 bases spanning the gap. The CDR3 loop spans 13 amino acids. CDR3 bases: TGTGCCAGCTCACCACCCTTTAACACTGAAGCTTTCTTT. This encodes CASSPPFNTEAFF.

This sequence joins TRBV6-5 and TRBJ2-7, with 10 positions matching TRBD2. The CDR3 has 16 amino acids. Trimming removed 3 bases from V and 1 base from J; junction bases left unmatched: 6. Per the germline V gene, CDR1 is MNHEY and CDR2 is SVGAGI. The CDR3: CASSYRGTSVSYEQYF. The CDR3 DNA reads as TGTGCCAGCAGTTATCGTGGGACTAGCGTTTCCTACGAGCAGTACTTC.

This chain links TRBV4-1 with TRBJ1-5, with D perhaps TRBD1 (5 bases). Germline CDR1 MGHRA, CDR2 YSYEKL. This CDR3 is built from 16 residues. Trimming removed 0 bases at V and 6 bases at J, with 15 bases between. CDR3 protein: CASSQDLGGTFQPQHF. Written as DNA, the CDR3 is TGCGCCAGCAGCCAAGATCTGGGGGGGACTTTTCAGCCCCAGCATTTT.

Only a few counts were recorded for this clone. The chain links TRBV4-1 to TRBJ2-3; 8 nucleotides align to TRBD1. This CDR3 is built from 16 residues. Germline assignment: CDR1 MGHRA and CDR2 YSYEKL. Trimming removed 1 base from V and 2 bases from J; junction bases left unmatched: 5. The CDR3 DNA reads TGCGCCAGCAGCCAAGCGACAGGGGCGGACACAGATACGCAGTATTTT. It is translated as CASSQATGADTDTQYF.

This chain links TRBV9 with TRBJ1-2; 7 bases align to TRBD1. The CDR3 sequence is 15 residues long. V was pared by 3 bases and J by 7 bases, with 12 bases of the junction left unmatched. Germline V gives CDR1 SGDLS, CDR2 YYNGEE. In DNA, the CDR3 is TGTGCCAGCAGCGGCCGGGACAGCCTAACGGTTGGCTACACCTTC. The encoded protein is CASSGRDSLTVGYTF. Looking up the rest from reference TRBV9 and TRBJ1-2 gives the full variable domain: DSGVTQTPKHLITATGQRVTLRCSPRSGDLSVYWYQQSLDQGLQFLIQYYNGEERAKGNILERFSAQQFPDLHSELNLSSLELGDSALYFCASSGRDSLTVGYTFGSGTRLTVV.

The chain links TRBV2 to TRBJ2-1; 9 bases map to TRBD2. The V segment lost 8 bases and the J segment 1 base; nucleotides outside the gene matches: 6. Germline CDR1 is SNHLY and CDR2 is FYNNEI. The CDR3 covers 15 residues. The CDR3 region has the DNA TGTGCCAGCCATTTAGCGGGAGCATCCTACAATGAGCAGTTCTTC. Translated, it gives CASHLAGASYNEQFF.

This chain connects TRBV19 to TRBJ1-5, with a possible D match to TRBD1 (5 bases). V shed 3 bases and J shed 0 bases, with 15 bases lying between them. The V gene's germline CDR1 is LNHDA and CDR2 SQIVND (reference sequence). The CDR3 spans 17 residues. The CDR3 loop reads CASSMRQDTDSNQPQHF. DNA for the CDR3: TGTGCCAGTAGTATGCGGCAGGACACGGATAGCAATCAGCCCCAGCATTTT.

V and J are TRBV5-1 and TRBJ2-7, with 13 bases matching TRBD2. Trimming at V came to 1 base and at J to 5 bases, leaving 6 bases not matched to a gene. Germline CDR1 SGHRS, CDR2 YFSETQ. The CDR3 runs 16 residues. CDR3 DNA sequence: TGCGCCAGCAGCTTGCCCTGGACTAGCGGGAGCAACGAGCAGTACTTC. Translation gives CASSLPWTSGSNEQYF.

The chain employs TRBV11-2 and TRBJ2-2; D is undetermined. Germline values: CDR1 SGHAT, CDR2 FQNNGV. V was trimmed by 5 bases and J by 4 bases, leaving 5 bases between them. The CDR3 is 12 amino acids. The CDR3, as DNA: TGTGCCAGCAGCCCCCGCACCGGGGAGCTGTTTTTT. Its translation: CASSPRTGELFF. Based on the CDR3 plus reference TRBV11-2 and TRBJ2-2, the full variable domain is EAGVAQSPRYKIIEKRQSVAFWCNPISGHATLYWYQQILGQGPKLLIQFQNNGVVDDSQLPKDRFSAERLKGVDSTLKIQPAKLEDSAVYLCASSPRTGELFFGEGSRLTVL.

The chain joins TRBV7-6 to TRBJ1-1, with D possibly being TRBD1 (6 bases). CDR3 length equals 16 residues. CDR1 is SGHVS and CDR2 is FNYEAQ in the germline V gene. V dropped 1 base and J dropped 1 base, with 13 bases sitting between them. CDR3 bases: TGTGCCAGCAGCTTAGGCGCGGTACAGGGGAACACTGAAGCTTTCTTT. Encoded protein: CASSLGAVQGNTEAFF.

The chain combines TRBV19 with TRBJ1-2; 8 nucleotides match TRBD1. Germline V gene sequence: CDR1 LNHDA, CDR2 SQIVND (reference sequence). The CDR3 is 12 residues long. The junction had 3 bases not matched to a gene; V was cut back by 8 bases and J by 4 bases. CDR3 DNA: TGTGCCAGTGACGGGACAGGCTATGGCTACACCTTC. Translated: CASDGTGYGYTF.

V usage is TRBV9 and J usage is TRBJ2-3; D might be TRBD2 (6 bases). In germline, CDR1 is SGDLS, CDR2 YYNGEE. The CDR3 has 14 residues. Trimming shortened V by 0 bases and J by 5 bases, and 10 bases separated the two germline ends. CDR3 nucleotide sequence: TGTGCCAGCAGCGTAGATGGAGCGGGAGATACGCAGTATTTT. Its translation: CASSVDGAGDTQYF. The full variable domain, in which reference TRBV9 and TRBJ2-3 provide the parts outside the CDR3, is DSGVTQTPKHLITATGQRVTLRCSPRSGDLSVYWYQQSLDQGLQFLIQYYNGEERAKGNILERFSAQQFPDLHSELNLSSLELGDSALYFCASSVDGAGDTQYFGPGTRLTVL.

This sequence joins TRBV28 and TRBJ2-3; 8 positions match TRBD1. This CDR3 has 18 amino acids. Germline trimming cut 2 bases from V and 4 bases from J; bases unmatched to any gene: 14. Germline-derived CDR1 and CDR2 are MDHEN and SYDVKM. The CDR3 nucleotides are TGTGCCAGCAGTTTACTCAGAGCCTCAGGGGGCAAGGCAGATACGCAGTATTTT. It is translated as CASSLLRASGGKADTQYF.